The source of this T cell receptor (beta chain) is a study of blood T cell repertoires in COVID-19 (dated by TCRdb to about 2020). Some background on the complete study: Collaborator samples came from the United States, Italy and Spain and covered acute and convalescent phases of COVID-19. HLA class I and class II types, where available, came from metadata supplied by the sample provider rather than from assay-based typing. The material from the prospective study consisted of cDNA or gDNA derived from T cells, B-cell-depleted T cells, or PBMCs. The samples were drawn from the first 160 participants of the ongoing ImmuneRACE study and from about 1,200 subjects provided by 6 global collaborators. A freely available public database, intended as a resource for researchers studying the immune response to SARS-CoV-2, is where the repertoires were released. The dataset comprised deeply sampled blood TCRbeta repertoires from subjects exposed to, actively infected with, or recovered from COVID-19. Sample metadata almost always included a de-identified subject ID, COVID-19 status, age in years and sex.

The CDR3, from cysteine to phenylalanine, totals 16 residues. Just CDR3 DNA is preserved here, 48 bases in frame from base 1. The germline V gene encodes CDR1 SGHTA and CDR2 FQGTGA. V trim: 8 bases; J trim: 4 bases; unmatched bases: 10. One collaborating source in Seattle enrolled patients during active infection and followed them longitudinally through the course of disease. The collaborating institutions used their own protocols to collect whole blood in K2EDTA tubes. For TCRbeta analysis, collaborator samples were shipped as frozen whole blood, as isolated PBMCs, or as DNA extracted from either sample type. On the study overall, not on this receptor specifically: Clinical and demographic metadata were provided uncurated, with the amount varying by source and participant.

As for this clone: No cognate antigen has been identified for it. Base qualities were left out, and no much larger clone turns up one base away.

TCRbeta CDR3 regions were amplified from genomic DNA by means of the immunoSEQ Assay, a bias-controlled multiplex PCR. Per the original workflow: Within the assay, amplification of reference gene primers was used to estimate how many nucleated cells each sample contained. To quantify the absolute abundance of each unique TCRbeta CDR3 rearrangement, sequence reads were collapsed and filtered. For each sample, productive Simpson clonality was calculated as the square root of Simpson's diversity index across productive rearrangements. In its TCRdb copy, this immuneACCESS table keeps in-frame sequences only and misses some clones. Where compared with another copy, unresolved V genes explain less than half of these, and the others have no known cause. From that table come the V and J calls and clone size; the DNA was used to work out D and trimming. This sample has approximately 480,000 clones in its table, and 85% to 90% of those were observed once. The top ten constitute roughly 0.92% of the sample.

The receptor comes from a man between 18 and 35 years old with COVID-19, enrolled during active disease. The chain joins TRBV7-3 to TRBJ2-3, and 12 junctional nucleotides match TRBD1. The sequencing input was peripheral blood. CDR3 sequence: CASGRTGTGGADTQYF. DNA sequence: TGTGCCAGCGGAAGAACCGGGACAGGGGGCGCAGATACGCAGTATTTT.